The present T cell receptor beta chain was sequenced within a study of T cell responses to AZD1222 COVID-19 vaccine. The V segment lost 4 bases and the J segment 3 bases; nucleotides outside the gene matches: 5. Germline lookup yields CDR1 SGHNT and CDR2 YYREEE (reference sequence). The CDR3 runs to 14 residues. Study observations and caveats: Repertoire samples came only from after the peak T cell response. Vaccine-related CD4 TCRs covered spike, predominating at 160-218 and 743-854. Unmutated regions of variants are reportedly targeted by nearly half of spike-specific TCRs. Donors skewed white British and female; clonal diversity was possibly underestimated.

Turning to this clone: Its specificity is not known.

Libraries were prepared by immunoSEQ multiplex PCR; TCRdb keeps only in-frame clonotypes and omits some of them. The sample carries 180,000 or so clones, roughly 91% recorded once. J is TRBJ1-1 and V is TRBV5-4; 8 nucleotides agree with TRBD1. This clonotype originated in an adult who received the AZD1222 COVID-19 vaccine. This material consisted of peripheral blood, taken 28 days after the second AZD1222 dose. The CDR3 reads CASSLKQGDTEAFF. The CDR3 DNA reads TGTGCCAGCAGCCTGAAACAGGGGGACACTGAAGCTTTCTTT.